This is a list of T cell receptor beta chains from one sample in a study of graft-versus-host responses after intestinal transplantation. TCRdb's table, derived via immunoSEQ multiplex PCR, lists solely in-frame clones and lacks some. This sample carries around 14,000 clones, approximately 33% of them seen once, and the ten largest clones take roughly 2%. The source was alloreactive CD8+ T cells from a mixed lymphocyte reaction culture, collected before intestinal transplant. Receptors were obtained from a human patient who received an intestinal transplant. The CDR3 runs from the conserved cysteine through the conserved F or W. The D gene is left open where the match is weak. Expanded clones are given a class, and other clones once, few, many or no size at all.

>-|TRBV4-3|TRBJ1-2|few
TGCGCCAGCAGCCAAGGGACAGCCGCTAACTATGGCTACACCTTC
CASSQGTAANYGYTF
>-|TRBV4-3|TRBJ2-2|once
TGCGCCAGCAGCCAATATTCGGAGATTCACACCGGGGAGCTGTTTTTT
CASSQYSEIHTGELFF
>TRBD1|TRBV4-3|TRBJ2-7|few
TGCGCCAGCAGCCGGGACAGGGGTTTCGAGCAGTACTTC
CASSRDRGFEQYF
>-|TRBV5-1|TRBJ1-1|-
TGCGCCAGCAGCACCACAGGGCCTACGAACACTGAAGCTTTCTTT
CASSTTGPTNTEAFF
>TRBD1|TRBV5-1|TRBJ2-7|-
TGCGCCAGTGATTCCGGAGAGGGGACAGTCCCCTACGAGCAGTACTTC
CASDSGEGTVPYEQYF
>TRBD1|TRBV27|TRBJ1-1|-
TGTGCCAGCTGGGGGACAGCTGAAGCTTTCTTT
CASWGTAEAFF
>-|TRBV6-5|TRBJ2-1|few
TGTGCCAGCAGCTCCGGTTCCTACAATGAGCAGTTCTTC
CASSSGSYNEQFF
>-|TRBV5-6|TRBJ2-7|few
TGTGCCAGCAGCTCCGGGACTGCCGAGCAGTACTTC
CASSSGTAEQYF
>-|TRBV7-2|TRBJ2-1|few
TGTGCCAGCAGCTTCCCAGACGCAGCGCGGAATGAGCAGTTCTTC
CASSFPDAARNEQFF
>TRBD1|TRBV5-1|TRBJ2-7|-
TGCGCCAGCAGCTACACAATAGGACAGGGCTACGAGCAGTACTTC
CASSYTIGQGYEQYF
>TRBD1|TRBV23-1|TRBJ1-2|few
TGCGCCAGCAGTCAACCTATCGACAGGGAGAAGCACTATGGCTACACCTTC
CASSQPIDREKHYGYTF
>TRBD1|TRBV30|TRBJ2-7|-
TGTGCCTGGGGGACAGGGGGCGAATACGAGCAGTACTTC
CAWGTGGEYEQYF
>-|TRBV18|TRBJ2-3|-
TGTGCCAGCTCACCTCGACAGGTTGGAGCAGATACGCAGTATTTT
CASSPRQVGADTQYF
>-|TRBV7-8|TRBJ2-1|once
TGTGCCAGCAGCTCAGACTGGGGCGCCTACAATGAGCAGTTCTTC
CASSSDWGAYNEQFF
>-|TRBV5-1|TRBJ2-7|few
TGCGCCAGCAGCTTGTACGCCGACAACTACGAGCAGTACTTC
CASSLYADNYEQYF
>TRBD2|TRBV7-9|TRBJ2-1|-
TGTGCCAGCAGCTTTGGGACTAGCGGGGGCAATGAGCAGTTCTTC
CASSFGTSGGNEQFF
>-|TRBV5-6|TRBJ2-7|-
TGTGCCAGCAGCTCACCTTCGGGAAGCTCCTACGAGCAGTACTTC
CASSSPSGSSYEQYF
>-|TRBV5-6|TRBJ2-1|-
TGTGCCAGCAGCTTGGGAGCGGGCTCCTACAATGAGCAGTTCTTC
CASSLGAGSYNEQFF
>TRBD1|TRBV7-9|TRBJ2-1|-
TGTGCCAGCAGCTTTTGGGACAGAGCCTACAATGAGCAGTTCTTC
CASSFWDRAYNEQFF
>-|TRBV4-1|TRBJ1-1|few
TGCGCCAGCAGCCAAGGCCCGGGGAGGGCGTTTGAAGCTTTCTTT
CASSQGPGRAFEAFF
>TRBD2|TRBV11-2|TRBJ2-3|few
TGTGCCAGCAGCATACCGAATAGCGGGGGGGTCACAGATACGCAGTATTTT
CASSIPNSGGVTDTQYF
>TRBD1|TRBV19|TRBJ2-1|-
TGTGCCAGTAGTATATCGGGACAGGAGCAGTTCTTC
CASSISGQEQFF
>-|TRBV4-3|TRBJ1-3|-
TGCGCCAGCAGCCAAGGGACTGCCACCTCTGGAAACACCATATATTTT
CASSQGTATSGNTIYF
>-|TRBV7-8|TRBJ2-2|-
TGTGCCAGCAGATTGGGGCGCCAGGGGACGAACACCGGGGAGCTGTTTTTT
CASRLGRQGTNTGELFF
>-|TRBV4-3|TRBJ1-4|medium-sized
TGCGCCAGCAGCCAGGCTGGTAATGAAAAACTGTTTTTT
CASSQAGNEKLFF
>TRBD1|TRBV6-5|TRBJ1-2|once
TGTGCCAGCAGTTACGGACAGGGATTTGATGGCTACACCTTC
CASSYGQGFDGYTF
>-|TRBV7-6|TRBJ2-3|-
TGTGCCAGCAGCGAGGGGACTCCAAATACGCAGTATTTT
CASSEGTPNTQYF
>TRBD2|TRBV4-3|TRBJ2-5|-
TGCGCCAGCAGCCAAGGGACTAGCCCCCAAGAGACCCAGTACTTC
CASSQGTSPQETQYF
>-|TRBV9|TRBJ2-3|-
TGTGCCAGCAGCGTACAATCAGATACGCAGTATTTT
CASSVQSDTQYF
>-|TRBV29-1|TRBJ2-5|few
TGCAGCGCCTCAGTCTCAGAGACCCAGTACTTC
CSASVSETQYF
>-|TRBV7-6|TRBJ1-1|few
TGTGCCAGCAGCGCCGGGCTGGCAGGGCAGAACACTGAAGCTTTCTTT
CASSAGLAGQNTEAFF
>TRBD2|TRBV12-5|TRBJ2-1|-
TGTGCTAGTGGTTCGACTAGCGGGGGGAACAATGAGCAGTTCTTC
CASGSTSGGNNEQFF
>TRBD2|TRBV4-3|TRBJ2-3|-
TGCGCCAGCAGCCAAGGTCTTGAGACTAGCGGGGGCAACACAGATACGCAGTATTTT
CASSQGLETSGGNTDTQYF